Described below is a single TCR beta chain sequence and its context. Its antigen is undetermined. These data originate in a study of graft-versus-host responses after intestinal transplantation. Turning to the study itself: Transplantation in recipients was multivisceral, liver-intestinal, or isolated intestinal. Every recipient underwent anti-thymocyte globulin induction, then tacrolimus and steroids for roughly 3 years. Study-wide points: GvH clonotypes were identified within recipient marrow, with a subset emerging first in ileum or blood. Early declines in HvG clones that occurred post-transplant were associated with peak circulating GvH clone levels.

Repertoires were generated with immunoSEQ multiplex PCR, while TCRdb's copy carries only in-frame clones and drops some. The table shows about 120,000 clones, with just over 90% occurring only once. Sample: unstimulated CD4+ T cells sorted from spleen or lymph node cells, taken before intestinal transplant. This clonotype originated in a human donor who received an intestinal transplant.

The CDR3 reads CASSLIRELNTIYF. In DNA form, the CDR3 reads TGTGCCAGCAGCTTAATTAGGGAGCTAAACACCATATATTTT. This rearrangement joins TRBV11-2 to TRBJ1-3; D unresolved. Trimming left V 2 bases short and J 6 bases short, with 11 bases between. Germline V gene sequence: CDR1 SGHAT, CDR2 FQNNGV. The length of the CDR3 is 14 residues.